One sample yielded the 21 T cell receptor beta chains listed below, sequenced in a study of T-cell memory formation after mild COVID-19. Using its own MiXCR run on the 5' RACE reads, TCRdb lists one record per CDR3 protein. The sample contains more than 200,000 distinct CDR3 sequences, around 17% of which appear only once. Sequencing was performed on PBMCs or a T cell subset sorted from them (not recorded which). The receptors here all came from a man between 18 and 29 years old who had mild COVID-19 (a few samples of this study predate the infection). Cell type and time point are not known.

This clonotype was counted a few times. The rearrangement joins TRBV4-3 to TRBJ2-5; TRBD2 agrees at 11 bases. V shed 6 bases and J 5 bases; nucleotides not matched to a gene: 5. The CDR3 extends over 14 amino acids. Germline V gene lookup returns CDR1 LGHNA and CDR2 YSLEER. CDR3 nucleotides: TGCGCCAGCAGTTCCATAGCGGGGGGGGAGACCCAGTACTTC. This gives the protein CASSSIAGGETQYF.

CDR3 DNA: TGTGCCAGCTCCAAGACTAGCGGGGGGAGCTACGAGCAGTACTTC. As protein: CASSKTSGGSYEQYF. V usage is TRBV18 and J usage is TRBJ2-7; the match to TRBD2 covers 13 bases. CDR1 KGHSH and CDR2 LQKENI come from the germline V gene. Trimming took 6 bases from V and 3 from J; bases not matched to a gene: 5. The length of the CDR3 is 15 residues.

The table lists this clonotype with a few counts. The genes are TRBV5-6 and TRBJ2-7; D is unresolved. With 1 base removed from V and 2 bases from J, the gap between germline ends came to 10 bases. Looked up from germline, CDR1 is SGHDT and CDR2 is YYEEEE. This CDR3 has 14 amino acids. The CDR3 bases are TGTGCCAGCAGCTTGCTAGGCTTCCCCTACGAGCAGTACTTC. This translates into CASSLLGFPYEQYF.

This clonotype showed up just a few times. This chain connects TRBV28 to TRBJ2-7; a weak D match, TRBD1 (5 bases). CDR3 length equals 15 residues. Germline lookup yields CDR1 MDHEN and CDR2 SYDVKM. V dropped 2 bases and J dropped 1 base, with 12 bases sitting between them. CDR3 coding DNA: TGTGCCAGCAGTTTAGGTCAGGGTTGGTCCTACGAGCAGTACGTC. It specifies CASSLGQGWSYEQYV.

This clonotype was counted only a few times. This chain uses TRBV7-2 with TRBJ2-3; TRBD1 matches at 9 bases. This CDR3 is 16 amino acids long. Germline CDR1 reads SGHTA; CDR2 reads FQGNSA. Trimming at V came to 5 bases and at J to 4 bases, leaving 10 bases not matched to a gene. In nucleotides, the CDR3 is TGTGCCAGCAGCCTCAGAGGGGACAGGGTAGCAGATACGCAGTATTTT. Translated, it gives CASSLRGDRVADTQYF. Combining the CDR3 with reference TRBV7-2 and TRBJ2-3 gives the whole variable domain GAGVSQSPSNKVTEKGKDVELRCDPISGHTALYWYRQSLGQGLEFLIYFQGNSAPDKSGLPSDRFSAERTGGSVSTLTIQRTQQEDSAVYLCASSLRGDRVADTQYFGPGTRLTVL.

The chain employs TRBV9 and TRBJ1-2; possible D gene TRBD1, 5 bases. The CDR3 is made up of 12 amino acids. Germline CDR1 reads SGDLS; CDR2 reads YYNGEE. Trimming removed 5 bases at V and 8 bases at J, with 13 bases between. In DNA, the CDR3 is TGTGCCAGCAGTGGGGGGTTGGGAGGCTACACCTTC. This sequence encodes CASSGGLGGYTF.

The chain links TRBV11-2 to TRBJ2-2; D gene ambiguous. This CDR3 is 12 amino acids long. The germline V gene has CDR1 SGHAT and CDR2 FQNNGV. V was shortened by 5 bases and J by 7 bases, with 8 bases between the two germline ends. CDR3 coding DNA: TGTGCCAGCAGCGCACAAGGCGGGGAGCTGTTTTTT. It codes for CASSAQGGELFF.

The CDR3 bases are TGTGCCAGCAGCTTAGGTGGGACACGGTCCTCCTACGAGCAGTACGTC. The encoded protein is CASSLGGTRSSYEQYV. J is TRBJ2-7 and V is TRBV7-9; TRBD1 might be the D (6 bases). The length of the CDR3 is 16 residues. Trimming pared 1 base from V and 0 bases from J, leaving 13 bases between. CDR1 and CDR2 (germline): SEHNR, FQNEAQ (reference sequence).

There are a few counts of this clonotype. The chain employs TRBV27 and TRBJ1-3, with D perhaps matching TRBD1 (6 bases). V dropped 4 bases and J dropped 0 bases, with 7 bases sitting between them. Germline CDR1 MNHEY, CDR2 SMNVEV (reference sequence). The CDR3 extends over 14 amino acids. CDR3 DNA sequence: TGTGCCAGCAGTTCGGGACACTCTGGAAACACCATATATTTT. It translates to CASSSGHSGNTIYF.

This rearrangement joins TRBV4-2 to TRBJ1-5; D is perhaps TRBD1 (5 bases). The CDR3 contains 14 residues. V lost 4 bases and J 11 bases, leaving 18 bases between the germline ends. Germline lookup yields CDR1 LGHNA and CDR2 YNFKEQ. This CDR3 is CASSPGGVGEAQHF. The CDR3 DNA follows: TGTGCCAGCAGCCCCGGGGGTGTGGGTGAGGCCCAGCATTTT.

As for this clonotype: At one end, the junction sequence differs from germline, possibly due to a read error. The chain couples TRBV7-7 to TRBJ2-4; D unclear. This CDR3 has 13 amino acids. CDR1 SSHAT and CDR2 FNYEAQ come from the germline V gene (reference sequence). The DNA for the CDR3 is TGTGCTAGCAGCTTAGGTCTAGGCGATATTCAGTACTTC. Amino acid sequence: CASSLGLGDIQYF.

This sequence joins TRBV20-1 and TRBJ1-2; 7 positions agree with TRBD1. Germline CDR1 DFQATT, CDR2 SNEGSKA (reference sequence). V dropped 5 bases and J dropped 4; count of bases not matched to a gene: 10. The CDR3 extends over 14 amino acids. CDR3 loop: CSAQPTQGGYGYTF. In DNA, the CDR3 is TGCAGTGCTCAACCAACCCAGGGGGGCTATGGCTACACCTTC.

This clonotype has just a few counts. The chain's CDR3 is CASSARTLNNEQFF. In DNA, the CDR3 is TGTGCCAGCAGCGCCAGGACCCTTAACAATGAGCAGTTCTTC. The rearrangement uses TRBV5-5 and TRBJ2-1; no firm D call. CDR3 size: 14 residues. In germline, CDR1 is SGHKS, CDR2 YYEKEE (reference sequence). V lost 4 bases, J lost 5 bases, and 13 bases lay in between. The whole variable domain, filled in from reference TRBV5-5 and TRBJ2-1, reads DAGVTQSPTHLIKTRGQQVTLRCSPISGHKSVSWYQQVLGQGPQFIFQYYEKEERGRGNFPDRFSARQFPNYSSELNVNALLLGDSALYLCASSARTLNNEQFFGPGTRLTVL.

The sample holds a few counts of this clonotype. The chain links TRBV6-5 to TRBJ2-7; the D is unclear. The CDR3 totals 15 residues. The germline V gene encodes CDR1 MNHEY and CDR2 SVGAGI. V lost 5 bases, J lost 0 bases, and 14 bases lay in between. The CDR3 loop is CASSPYTKSSYEQYF. The CDR3 DNA reads TGTGCCAGCAGTCCCTACACGAAGAGCTCCTACGAGCAGTACTTC.

This clonotype was recorded a few times. The rearrangement joins TRBV12-3 or TRBV12-4 to TRBJ2-2, with TRBD2 as a possible D gene (5 bases). There are 15 residues in the CDR3. Deletions cut 7 bases from V and 2 bases from J, with 14 bases between. CDR3 nucleotide sequence: TGTGCCAGCACCGTAGCACGGGGAAACACCGGGGAGCTGTTTTTT. Residues: CASTVARGNTGELFF.

This clonotype was detected only a few times. The chain links TRBV7-6 to TRBJ2-3; D ambiguous. This CDR3 comprises 14 residues. With 5 bases removed from V and 4 bases from J, the gap between germline ends came to 13 bases. Germline-derived CDR1 and CDR2 are SGHVS and FNYEAQ. The CDR3 DNA follows: TGTGCCAGCAGCCCACGCTCCCTTTCAGATACGCAGTATTTT. Its translation is CASSPRSLSDTQYF.

There are a few counts of this clonotype. V usage is TRBV20-1 and J usage is TRBJ2-1, with D maybe TRBD2 (6 bases). CDR3 length: 13 amino acids. Germline V gene sequence: CDR1 DFQATT, CDR2 SNEGSKA (reference sequence). V lost 5 bases and J 6 bases, leaving 14 bases between the germline ends. The CDR3 is CSAAGQLLNEQFF. The CDR3 bases are TGCAGTGCTGCGGGGCAGTTGCTCAATGAGCAGTTCTTC.

This chain connects TRBV12-3 or TRBV12-4 to TRBJ1-2; D uncertain. The CDR3 is 15 residues long. V dropped 6 bases and J dropped 4 bases, with 18 bases sitting between them. The CDR3 DNA reads TGTGCCAGCAGCCGTGGCGCCTATGGTTTCTATGGCTACACCTTC. It encodes CASSRGAYGFYGYTF.

This chain uses TRBV20-1 with TRBJ1-1, with no clear D. The length of the CDR3 is 13 residues. Germline loops: CDR1 DFQATT, CDR2 SNEGSKA (reference sequence). Trimming took off 2 bases at V and 3 bases at J, with 10 bases between the two ends. The CDR3 DNA sequence: TGCAGTGCTAGATGGAGGGAGGACACTGAAGCTTTCTTT. This encodes CSARWREDTEAFF.

The chain links TRBV12-3 or TRBV12-4 to TRBJ1-4; D is perhaps TRBD1 (5 bases). V was pared by 7 bases and J by 4 bases, with 13 bases between. The CDR3 length is 14 residues. CDR3 nucleotide sequence: TGTGCCAGCACCACCCGGGGGGGTAATGAAAAACTGTTTTTT. Its translation: CASTTRGGNEKLFF.

The genes are TRBV5-1 and TRBJ2-3; D may be TRBD2 (6 bases). From germline, CDR1 is SGHRS and CDR2 YFSETQ. The CDR3 is 15 amino acids. V was clipped by 0 bases and J by 0 bases, with 8 bases between them. CDR3 sequence reads: CASSLARGSTDTQYF. The CDR3 DNA is TGCGCCAGCAGCTTGGCACGGGGGAGCACAGATACGCAGTATTTT.